The next 28 T cell receptor beta chains were all read from a single sample in a study of blood T cell repertoires in COVID-19. Sequenced by immunoSEQ multiplex PCR; TCRdb stores in-frame clones only, minus some. Altogether 350,000 to 400,000 clones are present, 89% being singletons, with the ten largest covering around 3%. The sequenced material came from peripheral blood. All receptors derive from a woman between 25 and 40 years old with COVID-19, enrolled during active disease.

This chain links TRBV6-5 with TRBJ1-1; TRBD1 agrees at 8 bases. After removal of 4 bases from V and 5 bases from J, the junction contained 3 bases not matched to a gene. CDR3 size: 13 residues. Germline CDR1 and CDR2: MNHEY and SVGAGI. This chain's CDR3 is CASSWTGQTEAFF. CDR3 coding DNA: TGTGCCAGCAGTTGGACAGGGCAAACTGAAGCTTTCTTT.

Written as DNA, the CDR3 is TGTGCCAGCAGCCCAACTGGGACAGGGGGCCACCAGTACTTC. It codes for CASSPTGTGGHQYF. This sequence joins TRBV7-6 and TRBJ2-7; 12 nucleotides agree with TRBD1. The CDR3 extends over 14 amino acids. Trimming at V came to 5 bases and at J to 10 bases, leaving 9 bases not matched to a gene. Per the germline V gene, CDR1 is SGHVS and CDR2 is FNYEAQ.

CDR3 DNA sequence: TGTGCCAGCAGCTCTCGAGGACTAGCCTCCTACAATGAGCAGTTCTTC. As protein: CASSSRGLASYNEQFF. This chain joins TRBV7-2 and TRBJ2-1; 8 bases fit TRBD2. Per the germline V gene, CDR1 is SGHTA and CDR2 is FQGNSA. The CDR3 has 16 amino acids. Trimming took 4 bases from V and 0 from J; bases not matched to a gene: 5.

The chain joins TRBV7-2 to TRBJ2-2, with D tentatively TRBD2 (6 bases). V was pared by 5 bases and J by 7 bases, with 11 bases between. CDR1 is SGHTA and CDR2 is FQGNSA in the germline V gene. The CDR3 spans 13 residues. The CDR3 sequence is CASSRGDHGELFF. The CDR3 DNA follows: TGTGCCAGCAGCCGCGGGGATCACGGGGAGCTGTTTTTT.

This clone was recorded once. The chain has TRBV5-1 and TRBJ1-4; TRBD1 aligns across 7 bases. The junction had 9 bases not matched to a gene; V was cut back by 3 bases and J by 4 bases. The CDR3 contains 16 residues. Looked up from germline, CDR1 is SGHRS and CDR2 is YFSETQ. This chain's CDR3 is CASSYDTGAGNEKLFF. The CDR3 coding sequence is TGCGCCAGCAGCTACGATACAGGGGCGGGTAATGAAAAACTGTTTTTT. Based on the CDR3 plus reference TRBV5-1 and TRBJ1-4, the full variable domain is KAGVTQTPRYLIKTRGQQVTLSCSPISGHRSVSWYQQTPGQGLQFLFEYFSETQRNKGNFPGRFSGRQFSNSRSEMNVSTLELGDSALYLCASSYDTGAGNEKLFFGSGTQLSVL.

The chain employs TRBV9 and TRBJ1-2, with D possibly matching TRBD1 (5 bases). Germline V gene lookup returns CDR1 SGDLS and CDR2 YYNGEE. CDR3 size: 12 residues. The V end lost 3 bases, the J end lost 10 bases, and 13 bases lay between the germline ends. CDR3 sequence (DNA): TGTGCCAGCAGCGATCAGGGTTGGGACTACACCTTC. It translates to CASSDQGWDYTF.

J is TRBJ1-4 and V is TRBV5-1, with no clear D. V was clipped by 1 base and J by 1 base, with 8 bases between them. The germline V gene has CDR1 SGHRS and CDR2 YFSETQ. The CDR3 is 15 residues long. CDR3 protein: CASSLSGGTNEKLFF. The CDR3 bases are TGCGCCAGCAGCTTGTCAGGTGGAACTAATGAAAAACTGTTTTTT.

This chain uses TRBV5-1 with TRBJ1-1; TRBD1 is a possible D gene (6 bases). V was cut by 0 bases and J by 5 bases, with 20 bases left in between. CDR1 is SGHRS, CDR2 YFSETQ, per germline. The CDR3 extends over 17 amino acids. DNA of the CDR3: TGCGCCAGCAGCTTGGAATATGGGATAGGACAGAGGACTGAAGCTTTCTTT. Translated: CASSLEYGIGQRTEAFF.

The chain carries TRBV27 and TRBJ1-2; 8 bases line up with TRBD1. This CDR3 spans 15 amino acids. Trimming at V came to 4 bases and at J to 2 bases, leaving 6 bases not matched to a gene. Germline V CDR1 and CDR2: MNHEY, SMNVEV (reference sequence). CDR3 amino acids: CASSSTGGSNYGYTF. DNA of the CDR3: TGTGCCAGCAGTTCAACAGGGGGATCGAACTATGGCTACACCTTC.

This rearrangement joins TRBV11-3 to TRBJ2-5; 9 bases fit TRBD2. Germline assignment: CDR1 SGHNT and CDR2 YENEEA. The CDR3 is made up of 20 amino acids. With V trimmed by 4 bases and J by 5 bases, 23 bases remained unmatched. This CDR3 is CASSSFSGGGGSIAPETQYF. CDR3 nucleotides: TGTGCCAGCAGCTCATTCTCCGGCGGGGGGGGGAGTATCGCACCGGAGACCCAGTACTTC.

The J gene is TRBJ2-7, the V gene TRBV7-6, with 7 bases fitting TRBD1. J was trimmed by 1 base and V by 5 bases; bases with no gene match: 5. Germline CDR1 and CDR2: SGHVS and FNYEAQ. The CDR3 extends over 14 amino acids. The CDR3 spells CASSRQGNSYEQYF. The DNA of the CDR3 is TGTGCCAGCAGCAGACAGGGTAATTCCTACGAGCAGTACTTC. Supplemented by reference TRBV7-6 and TRBJ2-7, the full variable domain reads GAGVSQSPRYKVTKRGQDVALRCDPISGHVSLYWYRQALGQGPEFLTYFNYEAQQDKSGLPNDRFSAERPEGSISTLTIQRTEQRDSAMYRCASSRQGNSYEQYFGPGTRLTVT.

This rearrangement joins TRBV5-5 to TRBJ2-7, with D maybe TRBD1 (5 bases). Trimming shortened V by 4 bases and J by 4 bases, and 9 bases separated the two germline ends. This CDR3 is 12 amino acids long. Germline-derived CDR1 and CDR2 are SGHKS and YYEKEE (reference sequence). The CDR3 protein is CASSHRGYEQYV. CDR3 bases: TGTGCCAGCAGCCATAGGGGATACGAGCAGTACGTC.

The chain recombines TRBV14 with TRBJ2-7, with 7 bases aligning to TRBD1. CDR1 is SGHDN and CDR2 is FVKESK in the germline V gene. The CDR3 spans 16 residues. The V and J ends lost 2 bases and 0 bases, in that order; junction bases with no gene match: 7. CDR3 residues: CASSQRDSSRSYEQYF. CDR3 coding DNA: TGTGCCAGCAGCCAAAGGGACAGCTCCCGCTCCTACGAGCAGTACTTC. Looking up the rest from reference TRBV14 and TRBJ2-7 gives the full variable domain: EAGVTQFPSHSVIEKGQTVTLRCDPISGHDNLYWYRRVMGKEIKFLLHFVKESKQDESGMPNNRFLAERTGGTYSTLKVQPAELEDSGVYFCASSQRDSSRSYEQYFGPGTRLTVT.

The chain links TRBV11-3 to TRBJ2-3, with 7 bases aligning to TRBD2. V gave up 4 bases and J gave up 3 bases; unmatched junction bases: 16. Per germline, CDR1 SGHNT and CDR2 YENEEA. CDR3 size: 18 residues. The CDR3: CASSSGGWLQEGTDTQYF. Written as DNA, the CDR3 is TGTGCCAGCAGCTCCGGGGGGTGGCTGCAAGAAGGAACAGATACGCAGTATTTT.

The V and J genes are TRBV29-1 and TRBJ1-5; possible D gene TRBD1, 6 bases. Trimming removed 5 bases at V and 0 bases at J, with 14 bases between. Germline CDR1 is SQVTM and CDR2 is ANQGSEA. The CDR3 contains 15 residues. In DNA form, the CDR3 reads TGCAGCGTTAACAACGGGACATATAGCAATCAGCCCCAGCATTTT. Its translation is CSVNNGTYSNQPQHF. The entire variable domain, with the rest obtained from reference TRBV29-1 and TRBJ1-5, is as follows: SAVISQKPSRDICQRGTSLTIQCQVDSQVTMMFWYRQQPGQSLTLIATANQGSEATYESGFVIDKFPISRPNLTFSTLTVSNMSPEDSSIYLCSVNNGTYSNQPQHFGDGTRLSIL.

The genes are TRBV12-5 and TRBJ2-1; 11 nucleotides line up with TRBD2. The germline V gene encodes CDR1 LGHNT and CDR2 FRNRAP. The CDR3 spans 16 residues. V was clipped by 6 bases and J by 5 bases; unmatched bases: 9. The CDR3 is CASGTVAGGFHNEQFF. As DNA, the CDR3 is TGTGCTAGTGGGACCGTAGCGGGAGGGTTCCACAATGAGCAGTTCTTC.

The CDR3 protein is CASSPATGNYGYTF. Here the CDR3 DNA reads TGTGCCAGCTCACCTGCCACAGGGAACTATGGCTACACCTTC. The J gene is TRBJ1-2, the V gene TRBV18, with D possibly being TRBD1 (6 bases). CDR3 length equals 14 residues. CDR1 and CDR2 from the germline V gene are KGHSH and LQKENI. Trimming cost V 3 bases and J 2 bases, with 10 bases left between them.

Only one count was recorded for this clone. The J gene is TRBJ1-1, the V gene TRBV6-5; D may be TRBD1 (5 bases). Per the germline V gene, CDR1 is MNHEY and CDR2 is SVGAGI. The ends were cut back, 4 bases at V and 5 bases at J, with 20 bases in the middle. The CDR3 is 16 residues long. Here the CDR3 DNA reads TGTGCCAGCAGTTCCTTCGTCGGCACAGGAGGGACTGAAGCTTTCTTT. Encoded protein: CASSSFVGTGGTEAFF.

The V call is TRBV19, the J call TRBJ1-4, with TRBD1 identical over 9 bases. V lost 4 bases and J lost 4; bases outside the gene matches: 13. In germline, CDR1 is LNHDA, CDR2 SQIVND (reference sequence). The CDR3 is 18 amino acids. Here the CDR3 reads CASSKSTGTGRLNEKLFF. CDR3 DNA sequence: TGTGCCAGTAGTAAAAGCACCGGGACAGGGCGTCTTAATGAAAAACTGTTTTTT.

The chain employs TRBV5-4 and TRBJ2-2; 8 bases match TRBD1. V shed 4 bases, J shed 5 bases, and the junction held 10 bases outside the gene matches. The CDR3 has 16 residues. Germline V lookup: CDR1 SGHNT, CDR2 YYREEE (reference sequence). DNA of the CDR3: TGTGCCAGCAGCATTGACGTGACAGGGGTTACCGGGGAGCTGTTTTTT. Protein: CASSIDVTGVTGELFF.

The rearrangement links TRBV10-3 to TRBJ2-2; D not certain. Germline values: CDR1 ENHRY, CDR2 SYGVKD. The CDR3 is 11 amino acids. V was trimmed by 7 bases and J by 4 bases, leaving 4 bases between them. CDR3 sequence: CAITVTGELFF. As DNA, the CDR3 is TGTGCCATCACGGTCACCGGGGAGCTGTTTTTT.

This sequence joins TRBV7-2 and TRBJ2-1, with TRBD2 identical over 13 bases. CDR1 is SGHTA and CDR2 is FQGNSA in the germline V gene. The CDR3 has 16 residues. The junction had 6 bases not matched to a gene; V was cut back by 2 bases and J by 8 bases. In nucleotides, the CDR3 is TGTGCCAGCAGCTTAACTAGCGGGAGGGCCAGGGATGAGCAGTTCTTC. Translation gives CASSLTSGRARDEQFF.

V and J are TRBV6-5 and TRBJ1-6; no firm D call. The germline CDR1 and CDR2 sequences are MNHEY and SVGAGI. The V gene lost 6 bases and the J gene lost 7 bases, with 7 bases spanning the gap. The CDR3 consists of 12 residues. The CDR3 loop reads CASSLTNSPLHF. Written as DNA, the CDR3 is TGTGCCAGCAGCTTGACAAATTCACCCCTCCACTTT.

This chain joins TRBV27 and TRBJ1-2; 9 bases line up with TRBD1. V shed 5 bases, J shed 3 bases, and the junction held 7 bases outside the gene matches. CDR1 is MNHEY, CDR2 SMNVEV, per germline (reference sequence). The CDR3 contains 15 residues. This CDR3 is CASSNHRGLDYGYTF. CDR3 nucleotides: TGTGCCAGCAGTAATCACAGGGGGCTTGACTATGGCTACACCTTC.

This clone was counted between two and nine times. The rearrangement joins TRBV7-6 to TRBJ2-2; D may be TRBD2 (7 bases). Germline lookup yields CDR1 SGHVS and CDR2 FNYEAQ. Trimming took 8 bases from V and 6 from J, leaving 19 bases between them. This CDR3 is built from 15 residues. DNA of the CDR3: TGTGCCAGCTCTAGCAGGGCGGGGGCTTCCGGGGAGCTGTTTTTT. Protein sequence: CASSSRAGASGELFF.

This chain links TRBV3-1 (or the pseudogene TRBV3-2) with TRBJ2-5, with D possibly TRBD2 on 6 matching bases. V was shortened by 0 bases and J by 4 bases, with 12 bases between the two germline ends. The CDR3 extends over 15 amino acids. Germline CDR1 reads LGHDT; CDR2 reads YNNKEL (reference sequence). The CDR3 loop reads CASSQERLVGETQYF. The CDR3 DNA is TGTGCCAGCAGCCAAGAGAGACTAGTTGGAGAGACCCAGTACTTC.

The chain joins TRBV6-5 to TRBJ2-4; 8 bases are a match to TRBD1. This CDR3 comprises 13 residues. Looked up from germline, CDR1 is MNHEY and CDR2 is SVGAGI. Trimming cost V 8 bases and J 1 base; bases outside gene matches: 1. In DNA form, the CDR3 reads TGTGCCAGCCAGGGGGCTGCCAAAAACATTCAGTACTTC. Protein: CASQGAAKNIQYF.

J is TRBJ1-1 and V is TRBV13; D not resolved. The CDR3 is 15 amino acids. Per germline, CDR1 PRHDT and CDR2 FYEKMQ (reference sequence). V lost 5 bases and J 5 bases, leaving 18 bases between the germline ends. CDR3 protein: CASSPSRGGLTEAFF. The CDR3 DNA sequence: TGTGCCAGCAGCCCGTCCCGGGGAGGGTTAACTGAAGCTTTCTTT.